The sequence of this T cell receptor (beta chain) was determined in a study of blood T cell repertoires in COVID-19 (dated by TCRdb to 2020 to 2022). Regarding the research as a whole: Collaborator samples came from the United States, Italy and Spain and covered acute and convalescent phases of COVID-19. The prospective study material was composed of cDNA or gDNA derived from T cells, B-cell-depleted T cells, or PBMCs. Subjects who had been exposed to COVID-19, were actively infected with it, or had recovered from it provided the deeply sampled blood TCRbeta repertoires that made up the dataset. The repertoires were made available in a free public database intended to serve as a resource for research on the immune response to SARS-CoV-2. The samples were drawn from two sources: the first 160 participants of the ongoing ImmuneRACE study, and some 1,300 subjects contributed by 6 global collaborators. Nearly every sample came with metadata listing a de-identified subject ID, COVID-19 status, age in years and sex. HLA class I and class II types, where available, came from metadata supplied by the sample provider rather than from assay-based typing. What the research found in general, with its limitations: The amount of clinical and demographic metadata varied by source and participant and was provided uncurated.

One collaborating source in Seattle enrolled patients while the patients were actively infected and followed the patients over time throughout the course of disease. Whole blood was collected in K2EDTA tubes by collaborating institutions according to the institutions' own protocols. For TCRbeta analysis, collaborator samples were shipped as frozen whole blood, as isolated PBMCs, or as DNA extracted from either sample type. CDR1 MDHEN and CDR2 SYDVKM are derived from the germline V gene. Spanning cysteine to phenylalanine, the CDR3 consists of 15 amino acids. Of the read, only the CDR3 DNA is kept; its 45 bases are in frame from base 1. V is reduced by 6 bases and J by 2 bases, leaving a spacing of 14 bases between them. The immunoSEQ Assay, a bias-controlled multiplex PCR, was used to amplify TCRbeta CDR3 regions from genomic DNA. The study's processing was this. Within the assay, amplification of reference gene primers was used to estimate how many nucleated cells each sample contained. To quantify the absolute abundance of each unique TCRbeta CDR3 rearrangement, sequence reads were collapsed and filtered. For each sample, productive Simpson clonality was calculated as the square root of Simpson's diversity index across productive rearrangements. This is the immuneACCESS table as TCRdb keeps it, with only in-frame sequences that have V and J called. A part of the clones is gone; compared with another copy, unresolved V genes explain less than half, and the rest is unexplained. V and J calls and clone size are as listed in that table; D and trimming were resolved from the DNA. The sample table lists 80,000 or so clones, 70% to 90% of them with a count of one. Approximately 11% of the sample is in the top ten clones.

As to this clone: Its antigen is currently not known. Base quality data are lacking; no much larger clone is found one base away.

In this chain, TRBV28 is recombined with TRBJ1-5; a tentative D match to TRBD1 spans 5 bases. This receptor was taken from a man in his 60s with COVID-19, enrolled during active disease. Source material: peripheral blood. The sequenced DNA: TGTGCCAGCAGAATGGGGGGGGAACGCAATCAGCCCCAGCATTTT. Translated, this is CASRMGGERNQPQHF.